The present T cell receptor beta chain was sequenced within a study of PD-L1 blockade in urothelial cancer (dated by TCRdb to the late 2010s). At the level of the whole study: All patients started therapy in about 2014 and received atezolizumab 1,200 mg intravenously every 3 weeks. About nine tenths of the roughly 30 patients were males with bladder-origin urothelial cancer, and about 60% of the 29 reported a prior smoking history. Whole exome sequencing and RNA sequencing of pretreatment tumors were performed alongside TCR sequencing in the same patients. Blood samples were analyzed at two time points: 3 weeks after treatment start (second dose) and 6 weeks after treatment start. The study was an exploratory multi-omic analysis of somatic, immune and clinical correlates of response to PD-L1 blockade with atezolizumab in urothelial cancer. Pretreatment blood TCR-seq was available for 30 or so patients, at least one posttreatment blood collection was obtained for some 25 patients, and tumor TCR-seq was available for some 25 patients. Durable clinical benefit meant progression-free survival longer than 6 months, and TCR features were also tested against progression-free and overall survival. TCR sequencing covered pretreatment tumor samples and matched, serially collected peripheral blood taken before and after atezolizumab treatment. Durable clinical benefit was achieved by nine patients and was not achieved by 20 patients. Blood samples gave median yields of roughly 150,000 T cells and 80,000 to 90,000 unique TCRs, along with a median clonality of 0.080. Patients had an ECOG performance status of 0 or 1 and had received between 0 and 3 prior chemotherapy regimens. Study-wide conclusions, independent of this receptor: Because of the small sample size (n of about 30) and the many exploratory analyses performed, the results are intended to be regarded as hypothesis-generating. Patients with durable benefit showed greater expansion of tumor-associated TCR clones in peripheral blood 3 weeks after starting treatment (n = 22, p = 0.022). A pretreatment peripheral blood TCR clonality below the median was linked to improved progression-free and overall survival.

Synthetic TCR analog templates were spiked into each PCR so that absolute template abundance could be estimated from read counts. Using the immunoSEQ assay, TCRbeta CDR3 regions were amplified from genomic DNA with bias-controlled V and J gene primers. Sequencing of rearranged TCRbeta segments was performed at approximately 20X coverage. In the paper's pipeline: Clustering was used to correct sequencing errors, and CDR3s were annotated against IMGT so that V, D and J genes could be assigned. Downstream analyses used only productive TCRbeta rearrangements, leaving out any out-of-frame or stop-codon sequences. To compute clonality, Shannon entropy was normalized by the log of the number of unique productive sequences and then subtracted from one. Clones differing between time points or between blood and tumor were identified by Fisher's exact test with Benjamini-Hochberg correction at adjusted p below 0.01. TCRdb carries this immuneACCESS record with in-frame sequences only. Its versions omit some clonotypes, under half of them owing to an unresolved V gene in the studies checked, with the rest unexplained. The DNA was the basis for D and trimming; V, J and clone size are from that table. This sample lists 85,000 to 95,000 clones; 89% were detected once. Clones ranked in the top ten supply over 0.95% of the sample.

The germline V and J ends show losses of 6 bases and 3 bases respectively, and no gene match explains 8 bases of the junction. CDR1 MNHEY and CDR2 SMNVEV were looked up in the germline V gene (reference sequence). Measured from the cysteine to the phenylalanine, the CDR3 is 16 residues long. The DNA shown is the 48-base CDR3, in frame from base 1. The time point label on this specimen signifies: pretreatment peripheral blood. A cohort of 30 or so patients with locally advanced or metastatic urothelial carcinoma, treated at Memorial Sloan Kettering on a trial protocol, was included. Peripheral blood mononuclear cells were collected pretreatment and during treatment, with between 1 and 8 total time points per patient. The Qiagen DNeasy Blood extraction kit was used to purify genomic DNA from total PBMCs and from tumor samples. PBMCs were collected pretreatment and during treatment, and were isolated and stored as previously described.

A note on this clone: Its antigen is not yet known. No quality values exist for individual bases; no much larger clone is one base distant.

The rearranged chain carries TRBV27 and TRBJ2-7; the junction holds 13 bases that match TRBD2. This specimen was PBMCs, taken around atezolizumab (anti-PD-L1) treatment. This TCR derives from a woman older than 75 with urothelial cancer. CDR3 protein: CASSRGLAGVLYEQYF. The DNA reads TGTGCCAGCAGCCGAGGACTAGCGGGAGTTCTCTACGAGCAGTACTTC.